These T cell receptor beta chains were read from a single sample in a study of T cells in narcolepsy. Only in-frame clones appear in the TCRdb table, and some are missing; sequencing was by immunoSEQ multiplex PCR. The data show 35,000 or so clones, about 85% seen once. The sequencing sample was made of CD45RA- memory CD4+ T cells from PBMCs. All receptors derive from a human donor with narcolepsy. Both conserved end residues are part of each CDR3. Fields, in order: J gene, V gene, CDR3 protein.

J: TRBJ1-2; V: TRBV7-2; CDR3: CASSLVRAGGDGYTF
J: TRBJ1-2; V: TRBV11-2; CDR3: CASSLGTGGNYGYTF
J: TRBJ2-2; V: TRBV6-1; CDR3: CASSERRGVDTGELFF
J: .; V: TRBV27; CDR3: CASRLLSGRVQGKTYEQYF
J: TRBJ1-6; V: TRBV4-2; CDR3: CASSPHRGEASPLHF
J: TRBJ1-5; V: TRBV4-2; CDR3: CASSQAGDQPQHF
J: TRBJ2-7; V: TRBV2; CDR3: CASRLDGSVGEQYF
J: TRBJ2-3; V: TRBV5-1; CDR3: CASSLDGFTDTQYF
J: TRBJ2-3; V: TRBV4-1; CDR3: CASSLSEGGGGTQYF
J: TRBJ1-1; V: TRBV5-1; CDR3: CASSPRPGGGMNTEAFF
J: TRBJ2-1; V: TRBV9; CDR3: CASSVVGGQGNLNEQFF
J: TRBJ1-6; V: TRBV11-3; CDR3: CASSDFGQGNSPLHF
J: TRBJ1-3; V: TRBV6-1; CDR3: CASSLGRGNTIYF
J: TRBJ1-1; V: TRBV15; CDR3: CATSFHQDRDGTEAFF